These T cell receptor beta chains were read from a single sample in a study of shared clonotypes between healthy human individuals. Produced via immunoSEQ multiplex PCR; TCRdb's table is partial and in-frame only. The table lists millions of clones, roughly 94% of them singletons. Sequenced sample: naive CD4+ T cells sorted from blood. These receptors were obtained from a man aged 18 to 30 in good health. CDR3s include the opening cysteine and the closing phenylalanine or tryptophan. Fields, in order: J gene, V gene, clone size, D gene, CDR3 protein, CDR3 DNA. A D gene is named only where the DNA matches it firmly. Some rows have no size entry. The others give once, few or many, or a class for an expanded clone.

TRBJ2-1	TRBV7-2	NA	NA	CASRQNQGANEQFF	TGTGCCAGCAGGCAAAACCAGGGAGCCAATGAGCAGTTCTTC
TRBJ2-1	TRBV29-1	NA	NA	CSVERAGLRVNEQFF	TGCAGCGTTGAACGGGCAGGGTTGAGAGTCAATGAGCAGTTCTTC
TRBJ2-6	TRBV9	NA	NA	CASAATPGANVLTF	TGTGCCAGCGCGGCCACTCCTGGGGCCAACGTCCTGACTTTC
TRBJ1-2	TRBV11-2	NA	NA	CASSLSGRNIGYTF	TGTGCCAGCAGCTTATCCGGCAGAAATATTGGCTACACCTTC
TRBJ1-6	TRBV7-2	NA	TRBD1	CASSLVQGADSPLHF	TGTGCCAGCAGCTTAGTCCAGGGGGCGGATTCACCCCTCCACTTT
TRBJ2-7	TRBV30	NA	NA	CAWSHKYYEQYF	TGTGCCTGGAGTCACAAGTACTACGAGCAGTACTTC
TRBJ1-5	TRBV30	NA	NA	CAWSGGAGGQPQHF	TGTGCCTGGAGTGGGGGCGCCGGGGGTCAGCCCCAGCATTTT
TRBJ2-5	TRBV6-9	NA	TRBD1	CARYPRTGQETQYF	TGTGCCAGATACCCAAGGACAGGGCAAGAGACCCAGTACTTC
TRBJ2-7	TRBV11-2	NA	NA	CASSFRDHEQYF	TGTGCCAGCAGCTTTCGAGATCACGAGCAGTACTTC
TRBJ2-7	TRBV6-5	NA	NA	CASSPTYFQTYEQYF	TGTGCCAGCAGCCCCACCTACTTTCAAACCTACGAGCAGTACTTC
TRBJ2-6	TRBV29-1	NA	TRBD2	CSVGTGGSGANVLTF	TGCAGCGTTGGTACGGGGGGCTCTGGGGCCAACGTCCTGACTTTC
TRBJ1-2	TRBV5-1	NA	NA	CASSLEYNYGYTF	TGCGCCAGCAGCTTGGAGTATAACTATGGCTACACCTTC
TRBJ2-2	TRBV7-2	NA	NA	CASSSTPGNTGELFF	TGTGCCAGCAGCTCGACTCCAGGGAACACCGGGGAGCTGTTTTTT
TRBJ2-7	TRBV6-1	NA	NA	CASTASTGSSYEQYF	TGTGCCAGCACTGCGTCGACAGGAAGCTCCTACGAGCAGTACTTC
TRBJ2-6	TRBV28	NA	NA	CASSFHSGANVLTF	TGTGCCAGCAGTTTCCACTCTGGGGCCAACGTCCTGACTTTC
TRBJ2-2	TRBV4-1	NA	TRBD1	CASSLPRGKGAGTGELFF	TGCGCCAGCAGCCTCCCCCGGGGTAAGGGGGCGGGCACCGGGGAGCTGTTTTTT
TRBJ2-7	TRBV5-1	NA	NA	CASSLDFGGLYEQYF	TGCGCCAGCAGCTTGGATTTCGGCGGCCTCTACGAGCAGTACTTC
TRBJ2-5	TRBV4-2	NA	NA	CASSQELVQETQYF	TGTGCCAGCAGCCAAGAACTAGTACAAGAGACCCAGTACTTC
TRBJ2-7	TRBV5-1	NA	NA	CASSADSRIYEQYF	TGCGCCAGCAGCGCGGACAGCCGGATCTACGAGCAGTACTTC
TRBJ1-1	TRBV2	NA	TRBD1	CASSETGTGEAFF	TGTGCCAGCAGTGAAACCGGGACAGGGGAAGCTTTCTTT
TRBJ1-2	TRBV30	NA	NA	CAWSVPGGGYTF	TGTGCCTGGAGTGTACCTGGGGGCGGCTACACCTTC
TRBJ2-5	TRBV7-2	NA	NA	CARSGWGNETQYF	TGTGCCAGGAGCGGATGGGGGAACGAGACCCAGTACTTC
TRBJ2-2	TRBV6-5	once	TRBD1	CASRSGTENTGELFF	TGTGCCAGCAGGTCCGGGACAGAGAACACCGGGGAGCTGTTTTTT
TRBJ2-3	TRBV18	once	TRBD2	CASSFLAGKVDTQYF	TGTGCCAGCTCCTTTTTAGCGGGGAAGGTGGATACGCAGTATTTT
TRBJ2-1	TRBV19	NA	NA	CASSIEVGLAVEQFF	TGTGCCAGTAGTATAGAGGTAGGTCTAGCTGTTGAGCAGTTCTTC
TRBJ2-3	TRBV6-1	NA	TRBD2	CASSEIAGATDTQYF	TGTGCCAGCAGTGAAATAGCGGGGGCCACAGATACGCAGTATTTT
TRBJ2-7	TRBV4-1	NA	NA	CASSQDHSREQYF	TGCGCCAGCAGCCAAGATCACTCGCGGGAGCAGTACTTC
TRBJ2-7	TRBV5-8	NA	NA	CASSLGGAGSYEQYF	TGTGCCAGCAGCTTGGGAGGGGCCGGGTCCTACGAGCAGTACTTC
TRBJ1-5	TRBV5-5	NA	NA	CASSLAPDSNQPQHF	TGTGCCAGCAGCTTGGCTCCGGATAGCAATCAGCCCCAGCATTTT
TRBJ1-1	TRBV19	NA	NA	CASSRGTSSRTEAFF	TGTGCCAGTAGTCGGGGGACTTCCTCGAGGACTGAAGCTTTCTTT
TRBJ1-2	TRBV30	NA	NA	CACPGSNYGYTF	TGTGCCTGCCCGGGGTCTAACTATGGCTACACCTTC
TRBJ2-3	TRBV15	once	NA	CATSSLVGDTQYF	TGTGCCACCAGCTCCCTAGTGGGAGATACGCAGTATTTT
TRBJ2-2	TRBV5-5	NA	NA	CASSFGPLRSGELFF	TGTGCCAGCAGCTTTGGCCCGCTACGCTCCGGGGAGCTGTTTTTT
TRBJ1-6	TRBV11-2	once	NA	CASSPGSYNSPLHF	TGTGCCAGCAGCCCAGGGAGTTATAATTCACCCCTCCACTTT
TRBJ1-2	TRBV13	NA	NA	CASSFRRADNYGYTF	TGTGCCAGCAGCTTCCGCAGGGCGGACAACTATGGCTACACCTTC
TRBJ2-7	TRBV13	NA	NA	CASSSGSEQYF	TGTGCCAGCAGCTCTGGCTCCGAGCAGTACTTC
TRBJ2-1	TRBV28	once	NA	CASSQTGFGQFF	TGTGCCAGCAGTCAGACAGGTTTCGGGCAGTTCTTC
TRBJ2-1	TRBV9	NA	NA	CASSVVWSSGYNEQFF	TGTGCCAGCAGCGTAGTCTGGAGTTCGGGATACAATGAGCAGTTCTTC
TRBJ2-5	TRBV7-2	NA	TRBD2	CASSPGGAETQYF	TGTGCCAGCAGCCCGGGGGGGGCAGAGACCCAGTACTTC
TRBJ1-1	TRBV4-3	NA	NA	CASSQDPTVGNTEAFF	TGCGCCAGCAGCCAAGATCCGACAGTAGGAAACACTGAAGCTTTCTTT
TRBJ2-5	TRBV7-2	NA	NA	CASSSTPTGIQETQYF	TGTGCCAGCAGCTCCACCCCGACCGGGATCCAAGAGACCCAGTACTTC
TRBJ2-6	TRBV5-1	NA	TRBD1	CASGTGGTGANVLTF	TGCGCCAGTGGGACAGGGGGCACCGGGGCCAACGTCCTGACTTTC
TRBJ2-7	TRBV21-1	once	NA	CASIHGGSSIEQYF	TGTGCCAGCATCCACGGGGGTTCCTCCATCGAGCAGTACTTC
TRBJ2-7	TRBV18	NA	TRBD1	CASSPGTGPYEQYF	TGTGCCAGCTCACCAGGGACAGGACCCTACGAGCAGTACTTC
TRBJ2-5	TRBV30	NA	NA	CAWSTGGFHQETQYF	TGTGCCTGGAGTACCGGAGGGTTTCACCAAGAGACCCAGTACTTC
TRBJ1-1	TRBV12-5	NA	NA	CASGFEGRNTEAFF	TGTGCTAGTGGTTTTGAAGGGAGGAACACTGAAGCTTTCTTT
TRBJ1-4	TRBV7-9	NA	TRBD1	CASSRQGANEKLFF	TGTGCCAGCAGCCGACAGGGGGCTAATGAAAAACTGTTTTTT
TRBJ1-1	TRBV18	NA	TRBD1	CASSPTSGGNTEAFF	TGTGCCAGCTCACCGACATCAGGGGGAAACACTGAAGCTTTCTTT
TRBJ1-6	TRBV10-3	NA	NA	CAISATGPSYNSPLHF	TGTGCCATCAGTGCGACGGGACCTTCCTATAATTCACCCCTCCACTTT
TRBJ2-3	TRBV5-1	once	NA	CASSLAVGASDTQYF	TGCGCCAGCAGCTTGGCCGTCGGCGCGTCGGATACGCAGTATTTT
TRBJ1-2	TRBV19	once	NA	CASSIDPAFGYTF	TGTGCCAGTAGTATAGATCCAGCATTTGGCTACACCTTC
TRBJ2-1	TRBV6-5	NA	TRBD1	CASRRTGVYNEQFF	TGTGCCAGCAGAAGGACAGGGGTGTACAATGAGCAGTTCTTC
TRBJ2-4	TRBV9	once	NA	CASSVGLAKNIQYF	TGTGCCAGCAGCGTCGGACTAGCCAAAAACATTCAGTACTTC
TRBJ1-5	TRBV27	NA	TRBD1	CASRYRGTMWPQHF	TGTGCCAGCAGGTACAGGGGGACTATGTGGCCCCAGCATTTT
TRBJ1-6	TRBV27	NA	NA	CASSLGGYASSSYNSPLHF	TGTGCCAGCAGTTTAGGGGGGTATGCGTCGAGCTCCTATAATTCACCCCTCCACTTT
TRBJ1-4	TRBV7-8	NA	TRBD1	CASSLNAGQDRLFF	TGTGCCAGCAGCTTAAATGCAGGACAGGACAGACTGTTTTTT
TRBJ2-7	TRBV9	NA	NA	CASSRWAGQGGEQYF	TGTGCCAGCAGCCGCTGGGCGGGTCAGGGGGGTGAGCAGTACTTC
TRBJ1-2	TRBV9	NA	NA	CASSVVPGMDNYGYTF	TGTGCCAGCAGCGTAGTCCCAGGGATGGATAACTATGGCTACACCTTC
TRBJ1-6	TRBV5-6	NA	NA	CASSLAGRYYNSPLHF	TGTGCCAGCAGCTTGGCAGGCCGGTACTATAATTCACCCCTCCACTTT